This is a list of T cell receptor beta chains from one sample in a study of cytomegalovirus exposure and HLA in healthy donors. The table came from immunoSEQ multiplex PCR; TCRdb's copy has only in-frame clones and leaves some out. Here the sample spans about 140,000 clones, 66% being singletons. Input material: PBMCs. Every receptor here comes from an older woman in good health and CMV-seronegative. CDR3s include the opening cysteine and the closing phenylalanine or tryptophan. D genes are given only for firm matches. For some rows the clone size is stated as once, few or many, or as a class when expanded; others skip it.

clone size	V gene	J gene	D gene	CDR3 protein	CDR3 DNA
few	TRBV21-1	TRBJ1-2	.	CASSKGDSGYTF	TGTGCCAGCAGCAAAGGGGACAGTGGCTACACCTTC
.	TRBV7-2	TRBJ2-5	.	CASSLGGLAAETQYF	TGTGCCAGCAGCTTAGGGGGGCTAGCTGCCGAGACCCAGTACTTC
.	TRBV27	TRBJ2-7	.	CASSLGLGSYEQYF	TGTGCCAGCAGTTTAGGACTGGGCTCTTACGAGCAGTACTTC
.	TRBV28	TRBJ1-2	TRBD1	CASRSGQSYNYGYTF	TGTGCCAGCAGGTCGGGACAGTCTTATAACTATGGCTACACCTTC
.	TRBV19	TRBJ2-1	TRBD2	CASSVGRGYNEQFF	TGTGCCAGCTCTGTCGGGAGGGGCTACAATGAGCAGTTCTTC
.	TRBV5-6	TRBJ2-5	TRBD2	CASSQSGRARLEQYF	TGTGCCAGCAGCCAAAGCGGGAGGGCAAGATTAGAGCAGTACTTC
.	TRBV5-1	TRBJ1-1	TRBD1	CASSLGQGRNTEAFF	TGCGCCAGCAGCCTTGGACAGGGAAGGAACACTGAAGCTTTCTTT
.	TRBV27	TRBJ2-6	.	CASSLLGGGANVLTF	TGTGCCAGCAGTTTATTGGGGGGAGGGGCCAACGTCCTGACTTTC
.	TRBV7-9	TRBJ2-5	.	CASSLTAKETQYF	TGTGCCAGCAGCCTGACAGCCAAAGAGACCCAGTACTTC
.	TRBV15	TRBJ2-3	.	CATSRDPRRADTQYF	TGTGCCACCAGCAGAGATCCCCGTCGGGCAGATACGCAGTATTTT
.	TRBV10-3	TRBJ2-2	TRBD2	CAISDPYGLAGLSRIGELFF	TGTGCCATCAGTGACCCCTACGGACTAGCGGGGCTGAGTCGAATCGGGGAGCTGTTTTTT
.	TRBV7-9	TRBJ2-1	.	CASSLSTRSGVSYNEQFF	TGTGCCAGCAGCTTATCGACCCGGTCCGGGGTCTCCTACAATGAGCAGTTCTTC
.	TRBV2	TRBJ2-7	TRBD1	CASSGQGIDEQYF	TGTGCCAGCAGCGGACAGGGGATCGACGAGCAGTACTTC
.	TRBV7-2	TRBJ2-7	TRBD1	CASSQQGAGFHEQYF	TGTGCCAGCAGCCAACAGGGGGCTGGCTTCCACGAGCAGTACTTC
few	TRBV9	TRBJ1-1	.	CASSPSGQTNTEAFF	TGTGCCAGCAGCCCCTCTGGACAGACGAACACTGAAGCTTTCTTT
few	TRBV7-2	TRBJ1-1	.	CASSRESQADTEAFF	TGTGCCAGCAGCAGAGAATCTCAGGCTGACACTGAAGCTTTCTTT
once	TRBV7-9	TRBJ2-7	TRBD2	CSSSLGSGGRPYEQYF	TGTTCCAGCAGCTTAGGGAGCGGGGGAAGACCCTACGAGCAGTACTTC
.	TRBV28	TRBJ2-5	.	CASSLDNQETQYF	TGTGCCAGCAGTTTAGACAACCAAGAGACCCAGTACTTC
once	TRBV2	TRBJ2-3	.	CASPLRGPEDTQYF	TGTGCCAGCCCCCTAAGAGGGCCTGAAGATACGCAGTATTTT
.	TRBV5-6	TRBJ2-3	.	CASSLGPGSTDTQYF	TGTGCCAGCAGCTTGGGCCCGGGGAGCACAGATACGCAGTATTTT
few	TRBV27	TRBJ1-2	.	CASSGGGSFGYTF	TGTGCCAGCAGCGGGGGGGGTAGTTTCGGCTACACCTTC
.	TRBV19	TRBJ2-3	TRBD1	CASSTGTGIGDTQYF	TGTGCCAGTAGTACCGGGACAGGGATTGGAGATACGCAGTATTTT
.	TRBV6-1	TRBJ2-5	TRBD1	CASSESGTGAETQYF	TGTGCCAGCAGTGAGTCGGGGACAGGGGCAGAGACCCAGTACTTC
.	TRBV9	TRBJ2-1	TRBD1	CASSVSGQGANEQFF	TGTGCCAGCAGCGTCTCGGGACAGGGGGCCAATGAGCAGTTCTTC